Detailed here is one TCR beta chain. Its antigen is as yet unknown. As to time point: week 47, end of study. Vaccine doses each comprised 300 ug of mutant IDH1 20-mer peptide, with topical imiquimod. New WHO grade 3 or 4 astrocytomas that were IDH1-mutant and ATRX-lost had been found in donors. Using immunoSEQ multiplex PCR, the repertoire was profiled, and TCRdb retains in-frame clones only, with some absent. In the table there are tens of thousands of clones, over 70% of which are singletons. This sample is drawn from a study of a mutant IDH1 vaccine in newly diagnosed glioma. Study in general: Vaccination was launched 4-6 weeks after radiotherapy alone, or with temozolomide cycles.

With 2 bases removed from V and 1 base from J, the gap between germline ends came to 24 bases. Germline CDR1 is SGDLS and CDR2 is YYNGEE. This CDR3 is built from 19 residues. This clonotype originated in a man aged 50-59 years with glioma. Here the sequenced sample was PBMCs, taken from a glioma patient whose treatment included an IDH1 peptide vaccine. This sequence joins TRBV9 and TRBJ1-2, with TRBD1 as a possible D gene (5 bases). The CDR3: CASSVATEGKAPFNYGYTF. As DNA, the CDR3 is TGTGCCAGCAGCGTCGCAACTGAGGGGAAGGCCCCCTTTAACTATGGCTACACCTTC.